These T cell receptor beta chains were read from a single sample in a study of T cells in Graves' hyperthyroidism and ophthalmopathy. TCRdb called the multiplex PCR reads again in MiXCR, with one record for every CDR3 protein. This sample yields a few hundred thousand distinct CDR3 sequences, of which 13% to 15% are seen a single time; about 19% belongs to the top ten. The specimen was blood. The receptors stem from a woman aged 30 to 39 with Graves' ophthalmopathy. Each CDR3 is given with its conserved first and last residue. The order of the fields is D gene, J gene, clone size, V gene, CDR3 protein, CDR3 DNA. A D gene is named only where the DNA matches it firmly. Only part of the rows carry a size: once, few, many, or a class if the clone is expanded.

-,TRBJ2-7,many,TRBV6-5,CASSYGGGTVSYEQYF,TGTGCCAGCAGTTACGGGGGAGGGACAGTCTCCTACGAGCAGTACTTC
TRBD2,TRBJ2-1,many,TRBV7-9,CASSLVGTSNEQFF,TGTGCCAGCAGCTTAGTCGGGACTAGCAATGAGCAGTTCTTC
-,TRBJ1-3,many,TRBV5-1,CASSSTPDRGNTIYF,TGCGCCAGCAGTAGCACTCCAGACCGTGGAAACACCATATATTTT
TRBD2,TRBJ2-1,-,TRBV28,CASSRRWAGGTLSYNEQFF,TGTGCCAGCAGCCGTCGGTGGGCGGGGGGCACCCTCTCCTACAATGAGCAGTTCTTC
TRBD1,TRBJ1-2,many,TRBV30,CAWSGQGDGYTF,TGTGCCTGGAGTGGACAGGGGGATGGCTACACCTTC
TRBD1,TRBJ1-1,many,TRBV7-9,CASSRTDRGRTNTEAFF,TGTGCCAGCAGCCGAACTGACAGGGGCCGTACTAACACTGAAGCTTTCTTT
TRBD2,TRBJ2-1,many,TRBV20-1,CSARDPPSGDGDEQFF,TGCAGTGCTAGAGATCCCCCTAGCGGTGATGGTGATGAGCAGTTCTTC
TRBD1,TRBJ1-4,many,TRBV7-2,CASSTTGAGGIGTNEKLFF,TGTGCCAGCTCCACGACGGGGGCAGGGGGTATAGGGACTAATGAAAAACTGTTTTTT
-,TRBJ1-2,many,TRBV28,CASSSSTDHYGYTF,TGTGCCAGCAGTTCCTCGACGGACCACTATGGCTACACCTTC
-,TRBJ2-6,-,TRBV28,CASTSGANALTF,TGTGCCAGCACTTCTGGGGCCAACGCCCTGACTTTC
-,TRBJ1-4,many,TRBV28,CASSFNEKLFF,TGTGCCAGCAGTTTTAATGAAAAACTGTTTTTT
TRBD2,TRBJ2-3,-,TRBV7-9,CASSLEGLDSDTQYF,TGCGCCAGCAGCTTGGAGGGACTAGATTCCGATACGCAGTATTTT
-,TRBJ1-2,-,TRBV10-2,CASSDWGYGYTF,TGCGCCAGCAGTGATTGGGGGTATGGCTACACCTTC
-,TRBJ2-2,many,TRBV19,CASYRDTGELFF,TGTGCCAGCTACAGGGACACCGGGGAGCTGTTTTTT
-,TRBJ2-7,many,TRBV28,CASTSGLGRNEQYF,TGTGCCAGCACCTCAGGCCTGGGGAGGAACGAGCAGTACTTC
TRBD2,TRBJ2-3,few,TRBV4-2,CASSQGFGLAGGLSTQYF,TGTGCCAGCAGCCAAGGGTTCGGACTAGCGGGGGGGCTCAGTACGCAGTATTTT
-,TRBJ2-1,-,TRBV11-2,CASSLEGAGANEQFF,TGTGCCAGCAGCTTAGAGGGGGCGGGGGCTAATGAGCAGTTCTTC
-,TRBJ1-6,-,TRBV5-5,CASSLIAGDNLPLHF,TGTGCCAGCAGCTTGATAGCAGGGGATAATTTACCCCTCCACTTT
-,TRBJ2-1,few,TRBV28,CASQGMEQFF,TGTGCCTCCCAGGGGATGGAGCAGTTCTTC
-,TRBJ2-7,few,TRBV20-1,CSARDSQGGPYEQYF,TGCAGTGCTAGAGATAGCCAGGGGGGTCCCTACGAGCAGTACTTC
TRBD2,TRBJ2-1,-,TRBV10-2,CASSVILAGANEQFF,TGCGCCAGCAGTGTAATACTAGCGGGGGCCAATGAGCAGTTCTTC
TRBD2,TRBJ2-7,many,TRBV6-1,CASSPRGGDSAYEQYF,TGTGCCAGCAGTCCTCGGGGGGGGGACTCAGCCTACGAGCAGTACTTC
-,TRBJ2-6,many,TRBV2,CASRGRSGANVLTF,TGTGCCAGCAGGGGTCGCTCTGGGGCCAACGTCCTGACTTTC
-,TRBJ2-6,-,TRBV19,CASSAFGGPGANVLTF,TGTGCCAGTAGTGCTTTCGGAGGGCCCGGGGCCAACGTCCTGACTTTC
TRBD1,TRBJ1-1,-,TRBV6-2/TRBV6-3,CASSNPDRAATEAFF,TGTGCCAGCAGCAACCCGGACAGGGCGGCAACTGAAGCTTTCTTT
-,TRBJ2-2,-,TRBV5-1,CASSLKSPGELFF,TGCGCCAGCAGTCTGAAAAGCCCCGGGGAGCTGTTTTTT
-,TRBJ1-1,many,TRBV6-1,CASRDARGAYTEAFF,TGTGCCAGCAGGGACGCCCGGGGGGCTTACACTGAAGCTTTCTTT
TRBD1,TRBJ2-5,-,TRBV19,CASNSWGTGNQETQYF,TGTGCCAGTAACAGTTGGGGGACAGGGAACCAAGAGACCCAGTACTTC
TRBD2,TRBJ2-5,-,TRBV14,CASSQGDRLAWETQYF,TGTGCCAGCAGCCAAGGAGACCGACTAGCTTGGGAGACCCAGTACTTC
-,TRBJ2-3,-,TRBV27,CASAWGAVADTQYF,TGTGCCAGCGCCTGGGGGGCCGTGGCAGATACGCAGTATTTT
TRBD1,TRBJ2-4,-,TRBV5-5,CASSTRDRGLNIQYF,TGTGCCAGCAGCACCCGGGACAGGGGACTAAACATTCAGTACTTC
-,TRBJ1-6,few,TRBV12-3/TRBV12-4,CASSPYILGRDFRNSPLHF,TGTGCCAGCAGTCCATATATCCTCGGCCGGGACTTCCGCAATTCACCCCTCCACTTT
-,TRBJ1-5,many,TRBV2,CASRARGAGNQPQHF,TGTGCCAGCAGGGCGCGGGGGGCGGGTAATCAGCCCCAGCATTTT
TRBD1,TRBJ2-2,-,TRBV5-1,CASSFTGTGPGELFF,TGCGCCAGCAGCTTTACCGGGACAGGGCCCGGGGAGCTGTTTTTT
-,TRBJ2-3,many,TRBV10-3,CATSPPSRQGTQYF,TGTGCCACCTCCCCCCCGTCTCGTCAGGGGACGCAGTATTTT
-,TRBJ2-7,many,TRBV4-1,CASSQAGGIGDEQYF,TGCGCCAGCAGCCAAGCTGGAGGGATAGGGGACGAGCAGTACTTC
-,TRBJ1-2,many,TRBV11-2,CASSLGQGPNYGYTF,TGTGCCAGCAGCTTAGGCCAGGGCCCTAACTATGGCTACACCTTC
-,TRBJ2-7,few,TRBV27,CASTLGNEQYF,TGTGCCAGCACCCTGGGTAACGAGCAGTACTTC
TRBD1,TRBJ1-5,many,TRBV19,CASTGQGARPQHF,TGTGCCAGCACGGGACAGGGCGCTCGGCCCCAGCATTTT
TRBD1,TRBJ2-5,-,TRBV6-5,CASSYVRTGEETQYF,TGTGCCAGCAGTTACGTTCGGACAGGGGAGGAGACCCAGTACTTC
-,TRBJ2-5,many,TRBV5-5,CASSSRERYQETQYF,TGTGCCAGCAGCTCGAGGGAACGGTACCAAGAGACCCAGTACTTC